These 12 T cell receptor beta chains share one sample of origin, sequenced in a study of blood T cell repertoires in COVID-19. Using immunoSEQ multiplex PCR, the repertoire was profiled, and TCRdb retains in-frame clones only, with some absent. This table holds 130,000 or so clones, 80% to 90% found once. The source material was peripheral blood. The receptors originated from a man between 70 and 80 years old with active or convalescent COVID-19.

The V call is TRBV5-1, the J call TRBJ2-3; D perhaps matches TRBD2 (6 bases). Germline CDR1 reads SGHRS; CDR2 reads YFSETQ. CDR3 size: 13 residues. The V gene lost 4 bases and the J gene lost 2 bases, with 8 bases spanning the gap. The CDR3 nucleotides read TGCGCCAGCAGCACGGGAGACACAGATACGCAGTATTTT. Its protein product is CASSTGDTDTQYF. The full variable domain, rest sourced from reference TRBV5-1 and TRBJ2-3, is KAGVTQTPRYLIKTRGQQVTLSCSPISGHRSVSWYQQTPGQGLQFLFEYFSETQRNKGNFPGRFSGRQFSNSRSEMNVSTLELGDSALYLCASSTGDTDTQYFGPGTRLTVL.

The rearrangement links TRBV5-4 to TRBJ2-2, with unresolved D. The CDR3 has 17 amino acids. Trimming took 0 bases from V and 7 from J, leaving 19 bases between them. Germline loops: CDR1 SGHNT, CDR2 YYREEE (reference sequence). This CDR3 reads CASSLEVRGSLGGELFF. CDR3 sequence (DNA): TGTGCCAGCAGCTTGGAGGTTAGAGGATCTTTGGGCGGGGAGCTGTTTTTT.

The chain has TRBV25-1 and TRBJ1-2; 8 nucleotides match TRBD1. Germline V gives CDR1 MGHDK, CDR2 SYGVNS. The CDR3 is 15 amino acids. V lost 4 bases, J lost 3 bases, and 7 bases stayed unmatched. The CDR3 region has the DNA TGTGCCAGCAGTGGACCTACGACAGGGGACTATGGCTACACCTTC. Protein sequence: CASSGPTTGDYGYTF.

The chain carries TRBV5-1 and TRBJ2-5; D might be TRBD1 (6 bases). Per germline, CDR1 SGHRS and CDR2 YFSETQ. The CDR3 contains 16 residues. V lost 0 bases and J lost 3, with 15 bases in between. The chain's CDR3 is CASSLAWAGDKETQYF. CDR3 DNA sequence: TGCGCCAGCAGCTTGGCCTGGGCAGGGGATAAAGAGACCCAGTACTTC.

The V call is TRBV4-1, the J call TRBJ1-1; 9 nucleotides agree with TRBD1. CDR1 is MGHRA and CDR2 is YSYEKL in the germline V gene. The V and J ends lost 4 bases and 3 bases, in that order; junction bases with no gene match: 6. CDR3 length: 15 amino acids. The CDR3: CASSPGQGGYTEAFF. CDR3 coding DNA: TGCGCCAGCAGCCCGGGACAGGGAGGATACACTGAAGCTTTCTTT.

CDR3 region: CASSYSPGSFTDTQYF. The CDR3 nucleotides are TGTGCCAGCAGTTACTCCCCTGGCTCCTTCACAGATACGCAGTATTTT. V is TRBV6-5 and J is TRBJ2-3; no reliable D call. Between the trimmed V and J ends, which lost 0 bases and 2 bases, there was a span of 12 bases. Germline V gene data show CDR1 as MNHEY and CDR2 as SVGAGI. The CDR3 is 16 residues long.

This clone came up once. This chain links TRBV24-1 with TRBJ2-3, with D possibly matching TRBD2 (5 bases). The V end lost 9 bases, the J end lost 7 bases, and 16 bases lay between the germline ends. The germline CDR1 and CDR2 sequences are KGHDR and SFDVKD. The CDR3 extends over 13 amino acids. CDR3 region: CATQEEGENTQYF. The CDR3 DNA is TGTGCCACCCAGGAGGAAGGCGAGAATACGCAGTATTTT.

The chain carries TRBV6-6 and TRBJ1-1, with TRBD1 identical over 7 bases. The CDR3 consists of 14 residues. Losses at the gene ends were 8 bases for V and 6 bases for J; bases not matched to a gene: 12. Germline assignment: CDR1 MNHNY and CDR2 SVGAGI (reference sequence). The CDR3 spells CASHPGQSVAEAFF. As DNA, the CDR3 is TGTGCCAGCCACCCGGGACAGTCCGTTGCTGAAGCTTTCTTT.

V and J are TRBV13 and TRBJ1-5; no clear D gene. This CDR3 is built from 12 residues. Germline-derived CDR1 and CDR2 are PRHDT and FYEKMQ (reference sequence). V was shortened by 2 bases and J by 5 bases, with 4 bases between the two germline ends. CDR3 amino acids: CASSLLDQPQHF. The CDR3 DNA sequence: TGTGCCAGCAGCTTACTAGATCAGCCCCAGCATTTT.

The J gene is TRBJ2-5, the V gene TRBV5-4; 8 bases map to TRBD2. Trimming took 2 bases from V and 2 from J; bases not matched to a gene: 5. The CDR3 runs 15 residues. CDR1 is SGHNT, CDR2 YYREEE, per germline (reference sequence). CDR3 DNA sequence: TGTGCCAGCAGCTTCACTAGCGGTTCACAAGAGACCCAGTACTTC. Protein: CASSFTSGSQETQYF. The full variable domain, completed using reference TRBV5-4 and TRBJ2-5, is ETGVTQSPTHLIKTRGQQVTLRCSSQSGHNTVSWYQQALGQGPQFIFQYYREEENGRGNFPPRFSGLQFPNYSSELNVNALELDDSALYLCASSFTSGSQETQYFGPGTRLLVL.

This clone was counted once. This chain joins TRBV29-1 and TRBJ2-7; TRBD2 agrees at 11 bases. The CDR3 runs to 12 residues. From germline, CDR1 is SQVTM and CDR2 ANQGSEA. Germline trimming cut 6 bases from V and 6 bases from J; bases unmatched to any gene: 4. Written as DNA, the CDR3 is TGCAGCGTCAGGACTAGCGGGTTCGAGCAGTACTTC. Protein sequence: CSVRTSGFEQYF.

This clone was found once. This chain links TRBV24-1 with TRBJ2-2; TRBD1 matches at 12 bases. J lost 6 bases, V lost 3 bases, and 10 bases had no gene match. The CDR3 extends over 18 amino acids. Germline V CDR1 and CDR2: KGHDR, SFDVKD. The CDR3 coding sequence is TGTGCCACCAGTGATCCGGGACAGGGGGCGAAGAGCCCCGGGGAGCTGTTTTTT. Translated: CATSDPGQGAKSPGELFF.